The 32 T cell receptor beta chains reported below all come from one sample, sequenced in a study of human T cells and chemical hapten exposure. MiXCR was run by TCRdb on the RACE reads, yielding one entry per CDR3 protein. Of 340,000 or so distinct CDR3 sequences listed, under 8% are singletons. Time point given: patch test 1, 2 weeks after DPC sensitization. Treatment denoted: therapeutic diphenylcyclopropenone sensitization with weekly scalp DPC. The sample in question was whole blood, obtained in connection with sensitization to the hapten diphenylcyclopropenone (DPC). The receptors come from a woman aged 18 to 35 with alopecia areata. Some clones in this sample may be carry-over from other donors' samples.

Ten or more counts support this clonotype. This rearrangement joins TRBV9 to TRBJ2-2, with 8 bases fitting TRBD2. Losses at the gene ends were 4 bases for V and 6 bases for J; bases not matched to a gene: 11. CDR1 is SGDLS and CDR2 is YYNGEE in the germline V gene. CDR3 size: 16 residues. The CDR3: CASSITGGPVPGELFF. CDR3 bases: TGTGCCAGCAGCATTACGGGGGGGCCGGTGCCCGGGGAGCTGTTTTTT.

This clonotype came up a few times. The V and J genes are TRBV6-1 and TRBJ2-6; D not resolved. V was pared by 4 bases and J by 0 bases, with 10 bases between. Per the germline V gene, CDR1 is MNHNS and CDR2 is SASEGT. The CDR3 covers 16 residues. The DNA for the CDR3 is TGTGCCAGCAGTGTTACCAGAAACTCTGGGGCCAACGTCCTGACTTTC. Protein sequence: CASSVTRNSGANVLTF.

The V gene is TRBV20-1, the J gene TRBJ1-2, with TRBD1 as a possible D gene (6 bases). V gave up 0 bases and J gave up 2 bases, with 10 bases separating them. Germline CDR1 reads DFQATT; CDR2 reads SNEGSKA (reference sequence). This CDR3 contains 14 residues. CDR3 sequence (DNA): TGCAGTGCTAGAGATAGCAGGGGAAACTATGGCTACACCTTC. Residues: CSARDSRGNYGYTF.

For the CDR3, the DNA is TGCGCCAGCAGCCCTTGGACAGGGGGGGTCCAAGAGACCCAGTACTTC. Translated: CASSPWTGGVQETQYF. The chain combines TRBV5-1 with TRBJ2-5; 10 nucleotides agree with TRBD1. Per the germline V gene, CDR1 is SGHRS and CDR2 is YFSETQ. Unmatched junction bases numbered 7, after V lost 4 bases and J lost 1 base. The CDR3 consists of 16 residues.

In this sample, this clonotype turned up many times. This chain connects TRBV14 to TRBJ2-7; maybe TRBD1 (5 bases). Trimming pared 0 bases from V and 4 bases from J, leaving 10 bases between. Germline V gene sequence: CDR1 SGHDN, CDR2 FVKESK. CDR3 size: 14 residues. CDR3 amino acids: CASSQDLRTYEQYF. Written as DNA, the CDR3 is TGTGCCAGCAGCCAAGATCTAAGGACATACGAGCAGTACTTC.

This clonotype was seen many times. This chain links TRBV12-3 or TRBV12-4 with TRBJ2-5; 13 bases match TRBD2. The CDR3 runs 15 residues. V dropped 3 bases and J dropped 3; count of bases not matched to a gene: 1. CDR3 residues: CASSFGLAGEETQYF. For the CDR3, the DNA is TGTGCCAGCAGTTTTGGACTAGCGGGGGAAGAGACCCAGTACTTC.

Ten or more counts support this clonotype. The gene calls are TRBV7-9 and TRBJ2-7, with 10 positions matching TRBD1. Trimming cost V 7 bases and J 7 bases; bases outside gene matches: 7. CDR3 size: 13 residues. CDR1 is SEHNR and CDR2 is FQNEAQ in the germline V gene (reference sequence). CDR3 in DNA: TGTGCCAGCACCGGGACAGGGGAGTGGGAGCAGTACTTC. It translates to CASTGTGEWEQYF.

The rearrangement uses TRBV12-3 or TRBV12-4 and TRBJ2-7, with D perhaps TRBD1 or TRBD2 (5 bases each). The CDR3 extends over 16 amino acids. Trimming removed 3 bases from V and 5 bases from J, with 20 bases in between. The CDR3 sequence: CASSFATGTEPHEQYF. The CDR3 DNA is TGTGCCAGCAGTTTTGCCACCGGGACCGAACCCCACGAGCAGTACTTC.

V is TRBV10-3 and J is TRBJ1-1, with D possibly matching TRBD1 (6 bases). The CDR3 sequence is 14 residues long. Germline CDR1 is ENHRY and CDR2 is SYGVKD. The ends were cut back, 0 bases at V and 7 bases at J, with 12 bases in the middle. CDR3 nucleotides: TGTGCCATCAGTGAGTCGTCGACAGGCGATGAAGCTTTCTTT. This encodes CAISESSTGDEAFF.

This clonotype was counted at least ten times. The CDR3 sequence: CASSQDGRGSYSNQPQHF. The CDR3 nucleotides are TGTGCCAGCAGCCAAGATGGTAGGGGGTCTTATAGCAATCAGCCCCAGCATTTT. The chain carries TRBV4-2 and TRBJ1-5, with a weak D call TRBD1 (6 bases). Germline lookup yields CDR1 LGHNA and CDR2 YNFKEQ. V dropped 0 bases and J dropped 0 bases, with 15 bases sitting between them. This CDR3 has 18 amino acids.

In this sample, this clonotype turned up a few times. The genes are TRBV3-1 and TRBJ2-1, with no clear D. V shed 7 bases and J shed 8 bases, with 9 bases lying between them. Germline V gene sequence: CDR1 LGHDT, CDR2 YNNKEL (reference sequence). The CDR3 is made up of 11 amino acids. The CDR3 loop is CASTGSDEQFF. CDR3 DNA: TGTGCCAGCACCGGGTCCGATGAGCAGTTCTTC.

This clonotype was observed a handful of times. This rearrangement joins TRBV7-3 to TRBJ2-7; 7 bases map to TRBD2. The CDR3 has 13 residues. V lost 4 bases, J lost 3 bases, and 3 bases stayed unmatched. Germline V gives CDR1 SGHTA, CDR2 FQGTGA. Here the CDR3 reads CASSSGEGYEQYF. CDR3 coding DNA: TGTGCCAGCAGCTCGGGGGAGGGCTACGAGCAGTACTTC. Combining the CDR3 with reference TRBV7-3 and TRBJ2-7 gives the whole variable domain GAGVSQTPSNKVTEKGKYVELRCDPISGHTALYWYRQSLGQGPEFLIYFQGTGAADDSGLPNDRFFAVRPEGSVSTLKIQRTERGDSAVYLCASSSGEGYEQYFGPGTRLTVT.

In its sample, this clonotype was seen many times. V is TRBV12-3 or TRBV12-4 and J is TRBJ2-7, with a weak D call TRBD1 (5 bases). The CDR3 consists of 14 residues. V lost 3 bases to trimming and J lost 2 bases, with 11 bases between them. The CDR3 sequence: CASSFLAGPYEQYF. The CDR3 nucleotides are TGTGCCAGCAGTTTTCTGGCAGGGCCCTACGAGCAGTACTTC.

The chain is built from TRBV4-1 and TRBJ1-1; no clear D. V was pared by 0 bases and J by 1 base, with 6 bases between. CDR1 and CDR2 from the germline V gene are MGHRA and YSYEKL. This CDR3 region has 14 residues. CDR3 DNA sequence: TGCGCCAGCAGCCAAGATCACGAGAACACTGAAGCTTTCTTT. Translated, it gives CASSQDHENTEAFF.

The chain employs TRBV12-3 or TRBV12-4 and TRBJ2-2; D ambiguous. The V gene lost 7 bases and the J gene lost 4 bases, with 7 bases spanning the gap. This CDR3 has 12 residues. CDR3 loop: CASILPTGELFF. The CDR3 nucleotides read TGTGCCAGCATCCTCCCCACCGGGGAGCTGTTTTTT.

This clonotype was seen repeatedly, ten times or more. This rearrangement joins TRBV9 to TRBJ2-3, with D perhaps TRBD2 (5 bases). The CDR3 covers 14 residues. V dropped 0 bases and J dropped 4 bases, with 9 bases sitting between them. CDR1 and CDR2 from the germline V gene are SGDLS and YYNGEE. The CDR3 loop reads CASSVGGYADTQYF. DNA of the CDR3: TGTGCCAGCAGCGTAGGAGGGTATGCAGATACGCAGTATTTT. The whole variable domain, remainder taken from reference TRBV9 and TRBJ2-3, is DSGVTQTPKHLITATGQRVTLRCSPRSGDLSVYWYQQSLDQGLQFLIQYYNGEERAKGNILERFSAQQFPDLHSELNLSSLELGDSALYFCASSVGGYADTQYFGPGTRLTVL.

This clonotype was seen a handful of times. This sequence joins TRBV5-1 and TRBJ2-7; D unclear. Trimming removed 0 bases at V and 3 bases at J, with 13 bases between. CDR3 size: 15 residues. Per the germline V gene, CDR1 is SGHRS and CDR2 is YFSETQ. The CDR3 region is CASSLAAGSYYEQYF. CDR3 nucleotides: TGCGCCAGCAGCTTGGCGGCAGGATCGTACTACGAGCAGTACTTC.

CDR3 nucleotide sequence: TGTGCCATCAGTGAGATTGCCGGCCGGGACAGCTCCTACAATGAGCAGTTCTTC. This codes for CAISEIAGRDSSYNEQFF. The chain couples TRBV10-3 to TRBJ2-1; 7 positions agree with TRBD1. This CDR3 spans 18 amino acids. J gave up 0 bases and V 2 bases, and 10 bases lay outside the gene matches. CDR1 ENHRY and CDR2 SYGVKD come from the germline V gene.

The chain has TRBV7-2 and TRBJ1-1; D remains ambiguous. V was trimmed by 5 bases and J by 7 bases, leaving 14 bases between them. Per germline, CDR1 SGHTA and CDR2 FQGNSA. CDR3 size: 13 residues. The CDR3 reads CASSPPDGIEAFF. CDR3 DNA sequence: TGTGCCAGCAGCCCTCCCGATGGAATTGAAGCTTTCTTT.

This clonotype was counted ten times or more. V usage is TRBV5-1 and J usage is TRBJ1-2; D uncertain. In germline, CDR1 is SGHRS, CDR2 YFSETQ. V was cut by 0 bases and J by 4 bases, with 13 bases left in between. The CDR3 runs to 15 residues. CDR3 sequence reads: CASSLGGESRYGYTF. The CDR3 coding sequence is TGCGCCAGCAGCTTGGGGGGAGAGTCGCGCTATGGCTACACCTTC. Full variable domain (remainder filled in from reference TRBV5-1 and TRBJ1-2): KAGVTQTPRYLIKTRGQQVTLSCSPISGHRSVSWYQQTPGQGLQFLFEYFSETQRNKGNFPGRFSGRQFSNSRSEMNVSTLELGDSALYLCASSLGGESRYGYTFGSGTRLTVV.

Only a few counts were recorded for this clonotype. The chain has TRBV10-3 and TRBJ2-7; D is undetermined. V was pared by 10 bases and J by 2 bases, with 12 bases between. Germline V gene sequence: CDR1 ENHRY, CDR2 SYGVKD. CDR3 size: 12 residues. The CDR3 loop reads CATGPGAYEQYF. CDR3 coding DNA: TGTGCCACCGGACCCGGTGCCTACGAGCAGTACTTC.

In this sample, this clonotype turned up many times. This chain uses TRBV20-1 with TRBJ1-1; D uncertain. Trimming removed 1 base at V and 1 base at J, with 7 bases between. Germline CDR1 reads DFQATT; CDR2 reads SNEGSKA (reference sequence). This CDR3 has 13 amino acids. This CDR3 reads CSARGQTNTEAFF. CDR3 sequence (DNA): TGCAGTGCTAGAGGTCAGACGAACACTGAAGCTTTCTTT.

Many counts were recorded for this clonotype. This sequence joins TRBV6-2 or TRBV6-3 and TRBJ1-1; TRBD1 might be the D (6 bases). Germline V CDR1 and CDR2: MNHEY, SVGEGT. The CDR3 runs 14 residues. The V gene lost 6 bases and the J gene lost 1 base, with 12 bases spanning the gap. The CDR3 DNA follows: TGTGCCAGCAGCCGACGACAGGCGAACACTGAAGCTTTCTTT. Its translation: CASSRRQANTEAFF.

The V and J genes are TRBV5-6 and TRBJ1-1, with D perhaps matching TRBD1 (6 bases). The CDR3 consists of 16 residues. CDR1 is SGHDT, CDR2 YYEEEE, per germline. The V and J ends lost 5 bases and 3 bases respectively, with 20 bases between them. The CDR3 DNA is TGTGCCAGCAGTTTTATCACCAGACAGGCAGACACTGAAGCTTTCTTT. Its protein is CASSFITRQADTEAFF.

This chain connects TRBV29-1 to TRBJ2-3; D gene ambiguous. The germline gives CDR1 SQVTM, CDR2 ANQGSEA. V was pared by 6 bases and J by 5 bases, with 9 bases between. This CDR3 is built from 11 residues. CDR3 sequence (DNA): TGCAGCGTAAAATATGGAGATACGCAGTATTTT. It codes for CSVKYGDTQYF.

The sample holds a few counts of this clonotype. This sequence joins TRBV5-1 and TRBJ2-6; possibly TRBD2 for D (6 bases). Per the germline V gene, CDR1 is SGHRS and CDR2 is YFSETQ. There are 17 residues in the CDR3. The V gene lost 0 bases and the J gene lost 2 bases, with 12 bases spanning the gap. The CDR3, as DNA: TGCGCCAGCAGCTTGGCCAGCGCGGGGCCTGGGGCCAACGTCCTGACTTTC. As protein: CASSLASAGPGANVLTF.

This clonotype was detected many times. This sequence joins TRBV27 and TRBJ1-5; D gene uncertain. V lost 5 bases and J lost 8, with 13 bases in between. Germline V gene sequence: CDR1 MNHEY, CDR2 SMNVEV (reference sequence). This CDR3 region has 13 residues. CDR3 residues: CASSPWPGEPQHF. The CDR3 DNA follows: TGTGCCAGCAGTCCATGGCCGGGTGAGCCCCAGCATTTT.

This clonotype was observed at least ten times. V usage is TRBV29-1 and J usage is TRBJ2-3; 8 nucleotides agree with TRBD1. Germline V gene data show CDR1 as SQVTM and CDR2 as ANQGSEA. The CDR3 spans 16 residues. V shed 3 bases and J 5 bases; nucleotides not matched to a gene: 13. CDR3 DNA sequence: TGCAGCGTTGACTTTTCGAGGCAGGGGGCACTAGATACGCAGTATTTT. Translation: CSVDFSRQGALDTQYF.

This clonotype was counted only a few times. The V call is TRBV3-1, the J call TRBJ1-2; possible D gene TRBD1, 6 bases. V shed 3 bases and J shed 0 bases, with 23 bases lying between them. The CDR3 has 19 amino acids. Germline lookup yields CDR1 LGHDT and CDR2 YNNKEL (reference sequence). The CDR3 region is CASSQVPQGRRATNYGYTF. Here the CDR3 DNA reads TGTGCCAGCAGCCAGGTGCCACAGGGACGTCGGGCGACTAACTATGGCTACACCTTC.

This clonotype was picked up a small number of times. Mismatch with germline at one junction end may stem from a read error. V gene TRBV5-4 combines with J gene TRBJ2-7; 15 nucleotides agree with TRBD2. Germline V gene data show CDR1 as SGHNT and CDR2 as YYREEE (reference sequence). The CDR3 contains 16 residues. The CDR3 loop is CASSLGLAGGAYEQYF. The CDR3 DNA follows: TGTGCCAGCAGTTTGGGACTAGCGGGGGGCGCCTACGAGCAGTACTTC. The whole variable domain, remainder taken from reference TRBV5-4 and TRBJ2-7, is ETGVTQSPTHLIKTRGQQVTLRCSSQSGHNTVSWYQQALGQGPQFIFQYYREEENGRGNFPPRFSGLQFPNYSSELNVNALELDDSALYLCASSLGLAGGAYEQYFGPGTRLTVT.

In its sample, this clonotype was seen many times. The CDR3 coding sequence is TGTGCCAGCACCCCGACTAGCGGGGGGGCCGGGGTTAACAATGAGCAGTTCTTC. Amino acids: CASTPTSGGAGVNNEQFF. The chain employs TRBV6-1 and TRBJ2-1; 14 bases are shared with TRBD2. J gave up 5 bases and V 7 bases, and 13 bases lay outside the gene matches. Germline V gene data show CDR1 as MNHNS and CDR2 as SASEGT. The CDR3 consists of 18 residues.

The rearrangement links TRBV14 to TRBJ2-7, with 7 positions matching TRBD2. The length of the CDR3 is 15 residues. V gave up 1 base and J gave up 4 bases; unmatched junction bases: 7. The germline V gene encodes CDR1 SGHDN and CDR2 FVKESK. DNA for the CDR3: TGTGCCAGCAGCCAAGCCCCAGCGGGGCCGTACGAGCAGTACTTC. Its translation is CASSQAPAGPYEQYF.